This entry concerns a single T cell receptor (beta chain). The entry originates in a study of technical replicates of blood from a handful of donors. Generated by immunoSEQ multiplex PCR, the TCRdb table keeps only in-frame clones and is missing some. The table includes about 80,000 clones, 95% to 98% detected once. This CDR3 comprises 15 residues. Germline assignment: CDR1 MNHEY and CDR2 SMNVEV (reference sequence). V was trimmed by 2 bases and J by 2 bases, leaving 10 bases between them. Source material: T cells isolated from PBMCs. This chain connects TRBV27 to TRBJ2-1; D is perhaps TRBD2 (6 bases). The TCR sequence derives from a human donor in good health. CDR3 DNA sequence: TGTGCCAGCAGTTTACTCGGGAGCCCCTACAATGAGCAGTTCTTC. This sequence encodes CASSLLGSPYNEQFF.